Given below is one T cell receptor beta chain in context. What it recognizes is unknown. It was RNA transcripts that yielded the amplified TCR beta CDR3 regions. With the HTBI primer set, the TCR CDR3 went through a first round of RT-PCR. TCRdb used MiXCR to reprocess the multiplex PCR reads, holding one entry per CDR3 protein. The sample lists 600,000 or so distinct CDR3 sequences, 15% to 20% occurring once. These data belong to a study of T cells in Graves' hyperthyroidism and ophthalmopathy. Study background: Once the initial diagnosis was made, peripheral blood was obtained before any treatment. The study's findings and limits: Ophthalmopathy and stable hyperthyroidism were separated by a 13 V-J model. Most thyroid clonotypes with frequency above 0.001 were detected in blood.

Newly diagnosed hyperthyroidism, duration under 2 months, in patients aged 18 to 65. V shed 3 bases and J shed 12 bases, with 21 bases lying between them. This CDR3 is built from 15 residues. The V gene's germline CDR1 is SEHNR and CDR2 FQNEAQ (reference sequence). The source of this sequence is a woman aged 30 to 39 with Graves' hyperthyroidism. Input material: blood. The chain recombines TRBV7-9 with TRBJ2-1, with D possibly being TRBD1 (6 bases). CDR3 amino acids: CASSLEPGHQPGQFF. CDR3 nucleotide sequence: TGTGCCAGCAGCTTGGAACCGGGACACCAGCCGGGGCAGTTCTTC. Complete variable domain (other parts from reference TRBV7-9 and TRBJ2-1): DTGVSQNPRHKITKRGQNVTFRCDPISEHNRLYWYRQTLGQGPEFLTYFQNEAQLEKSRLLSDRFSAERPKGSFSTLEIQRTEQGDSAMYLCASSLEPGHQPGQFFGPGTRLTVL.